The 5 T cell receptor beta chains given below trace back to one sample, sequenced in a study of CXCR3-negative and CXCR3-positive naive CD8 T cells. Through 5' RACE with UMI labels, the TRB cDNA libraries were prepared. TCRdb reprocessed the 5' RACE reads, keeping one entry per CDR3 protein, no DNA. The sample includes about 98,000 distinct CDR3 sequences. Study results and limitations: TRB CDR3s of CXCR3-positive naive cells were more hydrophobic than those of CXCR3-negative naive cells.

The antigens of these receptors remain unknown. Sequenced material: naive CXCR3+ CD8+ T cells from blood. Subset noted: CD45RO-CCR7+CD27+CD95- naive CD8+ T cells expressing CXCR3 (TNR3+). These receptors originate from a human donor in good health. Some clones in this sample may be carry-over from other donors' samples.

The rearrangement joins TRBV29-1 to TRBJ2-3; TCRdb's assignment of TRBD2 cannot be checked, as there is no DNA. Per germline, CDR1 SQVTM and CDR2 ANQGSEA. The CDR3 loop spans 15 amino acids. CDR3 in amino acids: CSVERGTSDTDTQYF.

V usage is TRBV2 and J usage is TRBJ1-5; the TCRdb call, TRBD1, lacks DNA for checking. This CDR3 spans 14 amino acids. Germline V gene sequence: CDR1 SNHLY, CDR2 FYNNEI. This chain's CDR3 is CASSEPGIHQPQHF.

V usage is TRBV5-1 and J usage is TRBJ2-5; TCRdb proposes TRBD2, but this gene call is untestable without DNA. This CDR3 spans 14 amino acids. From germline, CDR1 is SGHRS and CDR2 YFSETQ. CDR3 residues: CASSFLPSAETQYF.

The V gene is TRBV19, the J gene TRBJ1-5. CDR3 size: 16 residues. Germline CDR1 reads LNHDA; CDR2 reads SQIVND (reference sequence). The CDR3 sequence: CASSIGAGGANQPQHF.

V gene TRBV29-1 combines with J gene TRBJ2-7; TCRdb's D call of TRBD1 is untestable without DNA. CDR1 is SQVTM and CDR2 is ANQGSEA in the germline V gene. There are 15 residues in the CDR3. The CDR3 protein is CSVVGKGDYPYEQYF.